Many counts were recorded for the clone carrying this T cell receptor (beta chain). The CDR3 extends over 15 amino acids. V lost 2 bases to trimming and J lost 6 bases, with 16 bases between them. Germline lookup yields CDR1 LGHDT and CDR2 YNNKEL (reference sequence). This specimen belongs to a study of T-cell reconstitution after alpha-beta-depleted transplantation in children. The authors prepared the TCRbeta library with unique molecular identifiers. Each CDR3 protein is one row after TCRdb ran MiXCR on the PCR reads. The repertoire includes 170,000 or so distinct CDR3 sequences, over 5.5% of them detected once, and 3% sits in the top ten.

The rearrangement links TRBV3-1 to TRBJ1-1; perhaps TRBD1 as D (6 bases). The sample in question was PBMCs from the stem cell graft donor, obtained from the stem cell graft. This TCR derives from a human donor who donated a stem cell graft to a child with Wiskott-Aldrich syndrome. CDR3 sequence (DNA): TGTGCCAGCAGCCAACCCACAGGGATTAGGGCTGAAGCTTTCTTT. Translation gives CASSQPTGIRAEAFF.